These T cell receptor beta chains were read from a single sample in a study of immune evolution from preneoplasia to lung adenocarcinoma. Clones were sequenced by immunoSEQ multiplex PCR, and TCRdb holds only the in-frame ones, with some missing. The sample records approximately 4,400 clones, more than 60% being singletons. The sample taken for sequencing was FFPE lung adenocarcinoma in situ tissue. The receptors were gathered from a person aged 60 to 85 with lung adenocarcinoma. The CDR3 runs from the conserved cysteine through the conserved F or W. D genes are given only for firm matches. Size is omitted from some rows. Given values are once, few, many or a class for expanded clones.

clone_size	v_call	d_call	j_call	cdr3_aa	cdr3_nt
.	TRBV29-1	.	TRBJ2-2	CSVAGSSNTGELFF	TGCAGCGTTGCAGGTAGCTCGAACACCGGGGAGCTGTTTTTT
.	TRBV4-1	.	TRBJ1-2	CASSQGSRVQGGYGYTF	TGCGCCAGCAGCCAAGGATCCAGGGTTCAGGGCGGCTATGGCTACACCTTC
.	TRBV30	.	TRBJ2-5	CAYRTQETQYF	TGTGCCTACAGGACCCAAGAGACCCAGTACTTC
.	TRBV2	.	TRBJ1-1	CASEGESHTEAFF	TGTGCCAGTGAAGGGGAATCACACACTGAAGCTTTCTTT
.	TRBV19	.	TRBJ1-3	CASSRETSGNTIYF	TGTGCCAGTAGTCGGGAAACCTCTGGAAACACCATATATTTT
.	TRBV5-6	TRBD2	TRBJ2-7	CASSAGLAGIYEQYF	TGTGCCAGCAGCGCGGGACTAGCGGGGATCTACGAGCAGTACTTC
.	TRBV18	.	TRBJ2-2	CASSPANTGELFF	TGTGCCAGCTCACCCGCGAACACCGGGGAGCTGTTTTTT
few	TRBV5-1	.	TRBJ2-1	CASSSMTGAYNEQFF	TGCGCCAGCAGCTCCATGACAGGCGCCTACAATGAGCAGTTCTTC
.	TRBV5-1	.	TRBJ1-4	CASSFRGDNEKLFF	TGCGCCAGCAGCTTTAGGGGGGATAATGAAAAACTGTTTTTT
.	TRBV7-9	TRBD2	TRBJ2-7	CASSLDSGALNF	TGTGCCAGCAGCTTAGACAGCGGGGCATTAAACTTC
large	TRBV7-2	.	TRBJ2-2	CASSLVGGRSPGELFF	TGTGCCAGCAGCTTAGTCGGGGGCAGATCTCCCGGGGAGCTGTTTTTT
.	TRBV19	.	TRBJ1-1	CASRSGRVGARTEAFF	TGTGCCAGTAGATCGGGCAGGGTGGGGGCCAGGACTGAAGCTTTCTTT
.	TRBV5-8	.	TRBJ2-1	CASSLRAGTYNEQFF	TGTGCCAGCAGCTTGAGAGCCGGGACTTACAATGAGCAGTTCTTC
.	TRBV28	.	TRBJ2-1	CASSLARHEQFF	TGTGCCAGCAGTTTAGCAAGGCACGAGCAGTTCTTC
once	TRBV7-2	.	TRBJ1-1	CASSLVAGQTEAFF	TGTGCCAGCAGCTTAGTGGCAGGGCAGACGGAGGCTTTCTTT
.	TRBV9	.	TRBJ1-5	CASSAGGHSNQPQHF	TGTGCCAGCAGCGCCGGGGGCCATAGCAATCAGCCCCAGCATTTT
.	TRBV4-1	.	TRBJ2-1	CASSFQVSAPLSGDEQFF	TGCGCCAGCTCCTTCCAAGTATCAGCGCCATTATCCGGCGATGAGCAGTTCTTC
.	TRBV5-1	.	TRBJ1-1	CASSLAQGLATEAFF	TGCGCCAGCAGCTTGGCCCAGGGGCTGGCCACTGAAGCTTTCTTT
.	TRBV28	.	TRBJ1-5	CASNAGFNQPQHF	TGTGCCAGCAACGCAGGATTCAATCAGCCCCAGCATTTT
.	TRBV5-8	.	TRBJ2-2	CASSPRLRVTGELFF	TGTGCCAGCAGCCCGAGGTTACGCGTCACCGGGGAGCTGTTTTTT
.	TRBV5-1	TRBD2	TRBJ2-2	CASSLGTSALNTGELFF	TGCGCCAGCAGCTTGGGGACTAGCGCGCTGAACACCGGGGAGCTGTTTTTT
few	TRBV7-6	.	TRBJ1-1	CASSLDEGIFDTEAFF	TGTGCCAGCAGCTTAGACGAAGGTATATTTGACACTGAAGCTTTCTTT
large	TRBV5-6	.	TRBJ1-2	CASSLGRYGGGLGYTF	TGTGCCAGCAGCTTGGGTCGTTACGGGGGTGGCCTGGGCTACACCTTC
.	TRBV30	TRBD1	TRBJ1-1	CAWSPGGNGYTEAFF	TGTGCCTGGAGCCCAGGGGGTAATGGATACACTGAAGCTTTCTTT
once	TRBV18	.	TRBJ2-5	CTSSPRPRDQETQYF	TGTACCAGCTCACCAAGGCCCAGGGACCAAGAGACCCAGTACTTC
.	TRBV12-5	.	TRBJ1-1	CASGLQGNTEAFF	TGTGCTAGTGGTTTACAGGGGAACACTGAAGCTTTCTTT
.	TRBV28	.	TRBJ1-1	CASSLWDTAFF	TGTGCCAGCAGTTTATGGGACACGGCTTTCTTT
few	TRBV4-1	.	TRBJ2-1	CASSYEGDNEQFF	TGCGCCAGCAGTTACGAGGGGGACAATGAGCAGTTCTTC
.	TRBV27	TRBD1	TRBJ2-7	CASSDRTGSYEQYF	TGTGCCAGCAGTGACAGGACAGGGTCCTACGAGCAGTACTTC
.	TRBV28	.	TRBJ2-7	CATLLREGAASYEQYF	TGTGCCACCCTGCTTCGAGAGGGTGCGGCGTCCTACGAGCAGTACTTC
.	TRBV10-2	.	TRBJ2-1	CASSESVFEQFF	TGCGCCAGCAGTGAGTCAGTGTTTGAGCAGTTCTTC
once	TRBV5-1	.	TRBJ2-4	CASSLMGGAKNIQYF	TGCGCCAGCAGCTTGATGGGGGGCGCCAAAAACATTCAGTACTTC
once	TRBV6-1	.	TRBJ1-1	CASSFNGGTEAFF	TGTGCCAGCAGTTTTAATGGGGGCACTGAAGCTTTCTTT
.	TRBV28	TRBD1	TRBJ2-7	CASRSAGGYEQYF	TGTGCCAGCAGATCGGCAGGGGGATACGAGCAGTACTTC
.	TRBV7-2	TRBD1	TRBJ2-1	CASSPGTGPYNEQFF	TGTGCCAGCAGCCCGGGGACAGGCCCTTACAATGAGCAGTTCTTC
.	TRBV28	.	TRBJ2-5	CASTYGRRETQYF	TGTGCCAGCACCTACGGACGGCGGGAGACCCAGTACTTC